The T cell receptor beta chain under discussion was sequenced for a study of blood T cell repertoires in COVID-19 (dated by TCRdb to 2020 to 2021). For context, the study as a whole: Collaborator samples came from the United States, Italy and Spain and covered acute and convalescent phases of COVID-19. Sample metadata almost always included a de-identified subject ID, COVID-19 status, age in years and sex. Where available, HLA class I and class II types were obtained from metadata supplied by the sample provider rather than from assay-based typing. The repertoires were made available in a free public database intended to serve as a resource for research on the immune response to SARS-CoV-2. The samples were drawn from two sources: the first 160 participants of the ongoing ImmuneRACE study, and over 950 subjects contributed by 6 global collaborators. The dataset comprised deeply sampled blood TCRbeta repertoires from subjects exposed to, actively infected with, or recovered from COVID-19. The prospective study material was composed of cDNA or gDNA derived from T cells, B-cell-depleted T cells, or PBMCs. What the work shows at the level of the full study, not this receptor alone: The quantity of clinical and demographic metadata differed by source and by participant and was supplied without curation.

Concerning this clone: Its antigen remains unidentified. There are no base qualities to consult, and no much larger clone falls within one base.

The CDR3 has 19 amino acids, counting the end cysteine and phenylalanine. Kept here is only the CDR3 DNA, which spans 57 bases and is read in frame from base 1. CDR1 and CDR2 are read off the germline V gene as MDHEN and SYDVKM. V loses 7 bases of germline sequence and J loses 0 bases, and the interval between the two ends is 24 bases. The immunoSEQ Assay, a bias-controlled multiplex PCR, was used to amplify TCRbeta CDR3 regions from genomic DNA. Concerning the study's data processing: The number of nucleated cells in each sample was estimated by amplification of reference gene primers within the assay. To quantify the absolute abundance of each unique TCRbeta CDR3 rearrangement, sequence reads were collapsed and filtered. For each sample, productive Simpson clonality was calculated by taking the square root of Simpson's diversity index across productive rearrangements. Not all clones reach the TCRdb copy of this immuneACCESS table, which keeps in-frame sequences only. Checked studies attribute under half of the gap to unresolved V genes and leave the rest unexplained. That table supplies the V and J calls and clone size; D and trimming were determined from the DNA. The sample table shows 180,000 or so clones, and roughly 84% are seen once. The ten top clones hold around 1.2% of the sample.

Participants in the prospective study were enrolled through a virtual design, were aged about 18 to 100 years, and lived in roughly 26 United States geographic areas. To assign participants to cohorts, the prospective study relied on clinical history that participants themselves reported in a screening survey and a study questionnaire. Each participant in the prospective study had whole blood, serum and a nasopharyngeal or oropharyngeal swab collected by mobile phlebotomists. Over a roughly 2-month period, participants in the prospective study had the option of providing additional blood draws and questionnaires. Prospective study blood samples were shipped either frozen or at room temperature before DNA extraction.

The sequence links TRBV28 to TRBJ1-4; the best D guess is TRBD1, with 5 bases matching. Sequencing was done on a sample of PBMCs or T cells enriched from blood (not recorded which). The origin of this receptor is a human donor with acute COVID-19. The donor label of this sample is uncertain. CDR3 sequence: CASTPSGPYGLATNEKLFF. The bases are TGTGCCAGCACCCCATCAGGGCCCTACGGCCTGGCAACTAATGAAAAACTGTTTTTT.